A single T cell receptor beta chain is shown here with its context. This CDR3 region has 15 residues. Germline V CDR1 and CDR2: LNHDA, SQIVND (reference sequence). Trimming took off 6 bases at V and 8 bases at J, with 20 bases between the two ends. This specimen comes from a study of blood T cell repertoires in COVID-19. Measured with immunoSEQ multiplex PCR; TCRdb has only the in-frame clones, and not every one. This table holds approximately 240,000 clones, roughly 80% found once. What was sequenced was peripheral blood. This sequence originates from a woman aged 55-69 years with active or convalescent COVID-19. The chain has TRBV19 and TRBJ2-1; no clear D. CDR3 in DNA: TGTGCCAGTAGCCCCCAGGTGGCGAGAGTCGATGAGCAGTTCTTC. This codes for CASSPQVARVDEQFF. The full variable domain, completed using reference TRBV19 and TRBJ2-1, is DGGITQSPKYLFRKEGQNVTLSCEQNLNHDAMYWYRQDPGQGLRLIYYSQIVNDFQKGDIAEGYSVSREKKESFPLTVTSAQKNPTAFYLCASSPQVARVDEQFFGPGTRLTVL.